The present entry profiles one T cell receptor (beta chain) with its context. Its specificity is unknown. Data came from immunoSEQ multiplex PCR; TCRdb stores just in-frame clones and leaves some out. The table includes about 72,000 clones, just under 95% detected once. The CDR3 sequence is 14 residues long. Germline lookup yields CDR1 LGHNA and CDR2 YNFKEQ. V dropped 1 base and J dropped 1 base, with 7 bases sitting between them. This sample is drawn from a study of Tregs in tolerant kidney transplant recipients. Broader study findings: Activated donor B cell expansion appeared to reveal the most relevant donor-specific TCRbeta repertoire. Tolerant patients' donor-specific Tregs expanded beyond overall Tregs, suggesting antigen-driven growth.

CD4+CD25+CD127- Tregs, CD4+CD25- non-Tregs, CD4 and CD8 cells were sorted. The material was CD8+ T cells from blood, obtained before the transplant. This chain links TRBV4-2 with TRBJ1-1; D not certain. This TCR was sampled from a human donor who received a combined kidney and bone marrow transplant. Written as DNA, the CDR3 is TGTGCCAGCAGCCAAGGCCTAGGGAACACTGAAGCTTTCTTT. It is translated as CASSQGLGNTEAFF.